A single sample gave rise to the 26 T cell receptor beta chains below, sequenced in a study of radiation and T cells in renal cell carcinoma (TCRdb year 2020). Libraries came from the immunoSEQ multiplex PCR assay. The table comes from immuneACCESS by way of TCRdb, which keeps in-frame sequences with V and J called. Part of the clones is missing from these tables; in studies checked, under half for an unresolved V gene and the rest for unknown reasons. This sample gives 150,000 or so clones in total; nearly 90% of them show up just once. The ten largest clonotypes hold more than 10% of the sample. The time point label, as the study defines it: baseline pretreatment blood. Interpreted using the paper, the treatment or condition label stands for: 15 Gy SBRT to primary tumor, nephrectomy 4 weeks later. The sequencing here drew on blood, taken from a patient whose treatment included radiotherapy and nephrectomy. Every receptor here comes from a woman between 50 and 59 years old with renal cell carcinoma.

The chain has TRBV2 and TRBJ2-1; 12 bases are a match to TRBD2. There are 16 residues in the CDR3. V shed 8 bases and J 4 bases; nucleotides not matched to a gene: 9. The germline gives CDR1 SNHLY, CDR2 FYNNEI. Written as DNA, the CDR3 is TGTGCCAGCGATCGCCCTAGCGGGGGGGGATACAATGAGCAGTTCTTC. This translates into CASDRPSGGGYNEQFF.

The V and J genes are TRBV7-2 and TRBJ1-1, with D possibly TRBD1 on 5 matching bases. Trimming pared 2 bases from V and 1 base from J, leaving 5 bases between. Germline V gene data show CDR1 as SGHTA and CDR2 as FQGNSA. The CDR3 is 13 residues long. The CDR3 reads CASSLQGNTEAFF. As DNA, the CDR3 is TGTGCCAGCAGCTTACAGGGGAACACTGAAGCTTTCTTT.

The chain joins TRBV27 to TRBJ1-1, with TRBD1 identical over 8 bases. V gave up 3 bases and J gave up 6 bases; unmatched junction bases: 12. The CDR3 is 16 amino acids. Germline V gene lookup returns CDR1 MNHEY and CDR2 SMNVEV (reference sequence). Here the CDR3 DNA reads TGTGCCAGCAGTTTCAGGGGGCTCGGGCGATCGGCTGAAGCTTTCTTT. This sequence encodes CASSFRGLGRSAEAFF.

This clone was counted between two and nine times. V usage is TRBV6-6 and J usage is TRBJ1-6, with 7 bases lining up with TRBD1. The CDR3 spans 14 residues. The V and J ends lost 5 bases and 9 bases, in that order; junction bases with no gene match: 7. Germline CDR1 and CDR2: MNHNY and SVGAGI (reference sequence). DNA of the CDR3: TGTGCCAGCAGTAACCGGGACAGAGGTTCACCCCTCCACTTT. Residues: CASSNRDRGSPLHF.

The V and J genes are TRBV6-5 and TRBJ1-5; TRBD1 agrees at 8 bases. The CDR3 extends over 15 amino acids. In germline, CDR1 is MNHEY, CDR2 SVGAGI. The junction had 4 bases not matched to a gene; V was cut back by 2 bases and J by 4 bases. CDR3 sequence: CASSYAGGRNQPQHF. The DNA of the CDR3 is TGTGCCAGCAGTTACGCAGGGGGCCGAAATCAGCCCCAGCATTTT.

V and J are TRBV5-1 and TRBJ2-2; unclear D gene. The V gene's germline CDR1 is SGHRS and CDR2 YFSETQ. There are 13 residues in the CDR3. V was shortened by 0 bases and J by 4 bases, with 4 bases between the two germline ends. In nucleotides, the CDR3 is TGCGCCAGCAGCTTGGAGGCCACCGGGGAGCTGTTTTTT. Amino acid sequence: CASSLEATGELFF.

The CDR3 loop reads CASSERGLEQFF. DNA for the CDR3: TGTGCCAGCAGCGAGCGGGGTCTTGAGCAGTTCTTC. J is TRBJ2-1 and V is TRBV5-4; 7 bases match TRBD2. CDR3 length: 12 amino acids. Trimming took 4 bases from V and 9 from J; bases not matched to a gene: 4. The germline CDR1 and CDR2 sequences are SGHNT and YYREEE (reference sequence).

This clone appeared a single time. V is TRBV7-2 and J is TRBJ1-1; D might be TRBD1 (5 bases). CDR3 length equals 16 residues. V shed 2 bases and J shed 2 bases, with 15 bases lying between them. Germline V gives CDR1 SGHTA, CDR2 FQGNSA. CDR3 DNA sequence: TGTGCCAGCAGCTTACCCTTCACAGGAGGAAACACTGAAGCTTTCTTT. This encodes CASSLPFTGGNTEAFF.

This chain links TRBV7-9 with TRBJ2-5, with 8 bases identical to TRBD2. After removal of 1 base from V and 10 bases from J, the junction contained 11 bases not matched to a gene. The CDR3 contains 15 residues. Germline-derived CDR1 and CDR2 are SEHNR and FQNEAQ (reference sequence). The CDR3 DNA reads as TGTGCCAGCAGCTTAGGGGACCGGCGCGGGGGGAACCAGTACTTC. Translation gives CASSLGDRRGGNQYF.

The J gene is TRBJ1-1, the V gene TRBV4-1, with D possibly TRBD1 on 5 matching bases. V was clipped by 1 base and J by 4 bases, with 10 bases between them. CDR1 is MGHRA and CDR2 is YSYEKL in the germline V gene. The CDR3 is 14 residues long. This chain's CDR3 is CASSQGDGLTEAFF. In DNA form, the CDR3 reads TGCGCCAGCAGCCAAGGGGACGGACTCACTGAAGCTTTCTTT.

The CDR3 loop is CARSCARRRANEQYF. The CDR3 nucleotides are TGTGCCAGAAGCTGTGCCCGAAGGAGGGCGAACGAGCAGTACTTC. The chain is built from TRBV5-3 and TRBJ2-7; maybe TRBD2 (6 bases). TRBV5-3 is designated an ORF whose function remains uncertain. The V end was cut by 3 bases, the J end by 5 bases, with 18 bases between. The CDR3 is made up of 15 amino acids.

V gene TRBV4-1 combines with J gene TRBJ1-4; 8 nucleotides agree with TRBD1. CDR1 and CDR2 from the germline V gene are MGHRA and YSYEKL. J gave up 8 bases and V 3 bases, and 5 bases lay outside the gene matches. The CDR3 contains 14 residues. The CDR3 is CASSHEGQAEKLFF. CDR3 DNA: TGCGCCAGCAGCCATGAGGGACAGGCGGAAAAACTGTTTTTT.

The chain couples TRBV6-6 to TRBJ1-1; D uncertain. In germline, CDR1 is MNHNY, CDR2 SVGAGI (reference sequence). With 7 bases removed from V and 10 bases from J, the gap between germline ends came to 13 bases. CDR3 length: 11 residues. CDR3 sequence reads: CASTTFPGAFF. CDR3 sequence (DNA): TGTGCCAGCACCACCTTCCCCGGAGCTTTCTTT.

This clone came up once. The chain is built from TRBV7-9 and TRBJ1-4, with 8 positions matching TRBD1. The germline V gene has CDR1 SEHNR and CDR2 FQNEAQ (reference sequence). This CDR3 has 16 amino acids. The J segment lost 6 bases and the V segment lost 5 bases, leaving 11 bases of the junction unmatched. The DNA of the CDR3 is TGTGCCAGCAGCCCACGTTCTTCAGGGGGCGATGAAAAACTGTTTTTT. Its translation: CASSPRSSGGDEKLFF.

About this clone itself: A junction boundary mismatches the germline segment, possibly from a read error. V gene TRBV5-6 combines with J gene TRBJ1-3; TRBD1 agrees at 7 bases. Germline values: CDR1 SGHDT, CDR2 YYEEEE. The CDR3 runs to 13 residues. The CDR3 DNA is TGTGCCAGCAGCCGGGACAGAGAGAAACACCATATATTT. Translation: CASSRDREKHHIF.

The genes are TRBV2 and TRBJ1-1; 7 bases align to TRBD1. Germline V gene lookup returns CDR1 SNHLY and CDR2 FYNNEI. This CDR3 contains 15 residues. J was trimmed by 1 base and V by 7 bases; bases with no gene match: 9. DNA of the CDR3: TGTGCCAGCACCCGACGTCAGGGGGGGAACACTGAAGCTTTCTTT. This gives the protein CASTRRQGGNTEAFF.

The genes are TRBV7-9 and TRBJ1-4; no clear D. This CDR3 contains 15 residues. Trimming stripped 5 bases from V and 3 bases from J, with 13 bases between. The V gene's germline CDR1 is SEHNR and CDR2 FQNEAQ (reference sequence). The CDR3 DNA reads TGTGCCAGCAGCCACCACTTGGGTGCTAATGAAAAACTGTTTTTT. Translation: CASSHHLGANEKLFF.

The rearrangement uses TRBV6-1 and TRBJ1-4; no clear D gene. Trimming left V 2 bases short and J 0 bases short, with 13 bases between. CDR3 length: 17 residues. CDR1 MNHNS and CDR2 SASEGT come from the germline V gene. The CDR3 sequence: CASSEFGSEPTNEKLFF. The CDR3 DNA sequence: TGTGCCAGCAGTGAATTCGGTTCGGAACCAACTAATGAAAAACTGTTTTTT.

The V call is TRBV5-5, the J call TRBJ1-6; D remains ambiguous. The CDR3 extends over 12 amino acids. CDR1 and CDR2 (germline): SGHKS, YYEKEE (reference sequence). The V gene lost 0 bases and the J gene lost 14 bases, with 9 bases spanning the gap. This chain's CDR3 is CASSLGSAALHF. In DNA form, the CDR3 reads TGTGCCAGCAGCTTGGGCAGCGCGGCCCTCCACTTT.

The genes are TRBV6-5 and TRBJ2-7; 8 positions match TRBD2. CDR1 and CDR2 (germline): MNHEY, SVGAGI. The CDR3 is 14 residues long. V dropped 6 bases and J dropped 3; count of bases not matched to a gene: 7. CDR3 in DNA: TGTGCCAGCAGGACTTCGGGGGGGGACTACGAGCAGTACTTC. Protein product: CASRTSGGDYEQYF.

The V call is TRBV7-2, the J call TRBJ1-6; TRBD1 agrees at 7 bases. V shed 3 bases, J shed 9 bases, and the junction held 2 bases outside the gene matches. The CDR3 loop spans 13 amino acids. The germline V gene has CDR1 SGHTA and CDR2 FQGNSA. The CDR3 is CASSLGQTSPLHF. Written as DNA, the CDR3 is TGTGCCAGCAGCTTGGGACAGACTTCACCCCTCCACTTT.

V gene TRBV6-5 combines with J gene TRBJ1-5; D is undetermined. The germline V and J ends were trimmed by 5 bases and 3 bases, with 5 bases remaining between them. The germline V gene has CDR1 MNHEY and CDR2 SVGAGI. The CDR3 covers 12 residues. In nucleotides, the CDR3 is TGTGCCAGCAGTACCCTCAATCAGCCCCAGCATTTT. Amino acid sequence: CASSTLNQPQHF.

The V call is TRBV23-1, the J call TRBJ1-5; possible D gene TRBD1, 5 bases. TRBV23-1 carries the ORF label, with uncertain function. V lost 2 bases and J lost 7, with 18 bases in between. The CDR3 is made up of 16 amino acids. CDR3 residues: CASSQKAGWTRQPQHF. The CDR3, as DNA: TGCGCCAGCAGTCAAAAGGCAGGGTGGACGAGACAGCCCCAGCATTTT.

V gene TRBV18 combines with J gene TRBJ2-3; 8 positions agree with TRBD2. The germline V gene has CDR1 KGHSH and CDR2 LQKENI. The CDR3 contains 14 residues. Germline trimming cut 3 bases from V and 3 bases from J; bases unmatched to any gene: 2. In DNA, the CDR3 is TGTGCCAGCTCACCGGGACTAGAAACAGATACGCAGTATTTT. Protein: CASSPGLETDTQYF.

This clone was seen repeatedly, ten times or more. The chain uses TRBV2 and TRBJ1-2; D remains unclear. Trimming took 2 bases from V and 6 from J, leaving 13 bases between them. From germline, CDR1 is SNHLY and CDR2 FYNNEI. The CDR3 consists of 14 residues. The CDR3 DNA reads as TGTGCCAGCAGTGAATTGGGCACGGCTGATGGCTACACCTTC. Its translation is CASSELGTADGYTF.

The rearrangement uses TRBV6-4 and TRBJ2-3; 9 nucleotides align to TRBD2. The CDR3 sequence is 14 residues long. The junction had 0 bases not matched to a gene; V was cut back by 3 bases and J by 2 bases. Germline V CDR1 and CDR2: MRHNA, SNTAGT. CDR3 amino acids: CASSEGLATDTQYF. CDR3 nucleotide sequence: TGTGCCAGCAGTGAGGGACTAGCCACAGATACGCAGTATTTT.